The clone carrying this T cell receptor (beta chain) came up many times. Its antigen remains unidentified. Tagging with unique molecular identifiers was applied to individual cDNA molecules. In TCRdb, the 5' RACE reads were re-called with MiXCR into one record per CDR3 protein. In the table there are approximately 67,000 distinct CDR3 sequences, 11% of which are singletons. These data come from a study of early T cells in non-severe SARS-CoV-2 infection. Study-wide background: Unsorted whole blood bulk RNA was sequenced, with unpaired chains. Study outcomes and limitations: Missing private and CD4 specificities, VDJdb matching favored anti-spike CD8 responses.

Germline V gives CDR1 SGDLS, CDR2 YYNGEE. Trimming removed 6 bases from V and 10 bases from J, with 19 bases in between. CDR3 length: 13 amino acids. Sequences were obtained from whole blood. V usage is TRBV9 and J usage is TRBJ1-1; possibly TRBD1 for D (6 bases). This sequence originates from an adult who was a healthcare worker with PCR-confirmed SARS-CoV-2 infection or an uninfected control (not recorded which). The CDR3 DNA is TGTGCCAGCATCGGGGGGGACACCCTTCTAGCTTTCTTT. This sequence encodes CASIGGDTLLAFF.